One T cell receptor beta chain is described in this entry. The CDR3 covers 12 residues. Germline CDR1 is MGHDK and CDR2 is SYGVNS. V was pared by 8 bases and J by 7 bases, with 14 bases between. This sample was taken from a study of blood T cell repertoires in COVID-19. In the study overall: The cDNA or gDNA used as material had been derived from T cells, B-cell-depleted T cells, or PBMCs.

Original processing notes: Amplifying reference gene primers gave estimates of nucleated cell counts. The repertoire was sequenced with immunoSEQ multiplex PCR; TCRdb's copy has only in-frame clones and lacks some. V and J calls and clone size are as listed in that table; D and trimming were resolved from the DNA. The sample yields about 210,000 clones, roughly 90% seen once. This TCR came from a woman aged 35 to 49 with acute or convalescent COVID-19. Sequenced input: peripheral blood. This chain uses TRBV25-1 with TRBJ1-2; maybe TRBD1 (5 bases). CDR3 amino acids: CASDPGSGGYTF. DNA for the CDR3: TGTGCCAGCGACCCAGGGTCCGGTGGCTACACCTTC.